These 19 T cell receptor beta chains were sequenced from one sample in a study of blood T cell repertoires in COVID-19. Libraries were prepared by immunoSEQ multiplex PCR; TCRdb keeps only in-frame clonotypes and omits some of them. The repertoire holds about 330,000 clones, with more than 70% as singletons. The material sequenced was PBMCs or T cells enriched from blood (not recorded which). The receptors originated from a woman between 25 and 40 years old who had recovered from COVID-19.

V is TRBV7-6 and J is TRBJ1-5; 8 bases fit TRBD1. Per the germline V gene, CDR1 is SGHVS and CDR2 is FNYEAQ. With V trimmed by 5 bases and J by 3 bases, 15 bases remained unmatched. The CDR3 is 18 amino acids. CDR3 coding DNA: TGTGCCAGCAGCGCCAAACCCGGGGGACAGGAGATCAATCAGCCCCAGCATTTT. It yields the protein CASSAKPGGQEINQPQHF.

The sample holds one count of this clone. The chain is built from TRBV7-9 and TRBJ1-3, with TRBD1 as a possible D gene (5 bases). The V end was cut by 3 bases, the J end by 2 bases, with 11 bases between. CDR1 SEHNR and CDR2 FQNEAQ come from the germline V gene (reference sequence). The CDR3 is made up of 15 amino acids. CDR3 coding DNA: TGTGCCAGCAGCTTTGCGGCGGGGGCTGGAAACACCATATATTTT. Translating gives CASSFAAGAGNTIYF.

The CDR3 spells CASSYAGGGHEKLFF. As DNA, the CDR3 is TGTGCCAGCAGTTACGCCGGGGGAGGCCATGAAAAACTGTTTTTT. This chain uses TRBV6-5 with TRBJ1-4; D possibly corresponds to TRBD1 (5 bases). The CDR3 is 15 residues long. Germline CDR1 MNHEY, CDR2 SVGAGI. Trimming took off 2 bases at V and 6 bases at J, with 13 bases between the two ends.

The V and J genes are TRBV5-5 and TRBJ2-3, with D perhaps matching TRBD2 (5 bases). V was clipped by 5 bases and J by 4 bases, with 17 bases between them. The CDR3 is 15 amino acids. The germline CDR1 and CDR2 sequences are SGHKS and YYEKEE (reference sequence). The CDR3 protein is CASSPRSRVADTQYF. CDR3 nucleotide sequence: TGTGCCAGCAGTCCCCGGTCGCGGGTGGCAGATACGCAGTATTTT.

This clone appeared a single time. The chain combines TRBV6-1 with TRBJ1-6; 10 bases map to TRBD1. V lost 2 bases, J lost 8 bases, and 6 bases stayed unmatched. The CDR3 is made up of 16 amino acids. Germline V gives CDR1 MNHNS, CDR2 SASEGT. This chain's CDR3 is CASSEISGTGDSPLHF. CDR3 DNA sequence: TGTGCCAGCAGTGAAATATCCGGGACAGGGGATTCACCCCTCCACTTT.

This rearrangement joins TRBV9 to TRBJ2-7, with 8 bases aligning to TRBD2. Germline CDR1 and CDR2: SGDLS and YYNGEE. With 1 base clipped from V and 7 bases from J, the junction kept 10 bases outside the gene matches. The CDR3 is 15 residues long. CDR3 sequence (DNA): TGTGCCAGCAGCGTAATAGCGGGGCCCGGAGGGGAGCAGTACTTC. Its protein is CASSVIAGPGGEQYF.

The chain employs TRBV3-1 (or the pseudogene TRBV3-2) and TRBJ2-3; TRBD1 aligns across 11 bases. This CDR3 contains 16 residues. The germline CDR1 and CDR2 sequences are LGHDT and YNNKEL (reference sequence). V dropped 4 bases and J dropped 6; count of bases not matched to a gene: 9. This CDR3 is CASSRVSGQGVDTQYF. CDR3 coding DNA: TGTGCCAGCAGCCGCGTATCGGGACAGGGGGTGGATACGCAGTATTTT.

The chain carries TRBV18 and TRBJ1-1; weak D call: TRBD1 (6 bases). The CDR3 is made up of 13 amino acids. Trimming removed 6 bases at V and 4 bases at J, with 12 bases between. CDR1 is KGHSH, CDR2 LQKENI, per germline. CDR3 coding DNA: TGTGCCAGCTCCCTCTTAGGGGGCACTGAAGCTTTCTTT. Amino acids: CASSLLGGTEAFF.

The J gene is TRBJ1-3, the V gene TRBV4-1, with D hard to call. The V gene's germline CDR1 is MGHRA and CDR2 YSYEKL. CDR3 length: 15 amino acids. V dropped 1 base and J dropped 4 bases, with 11 bases sitting between them. The CDR3 region is CASSQGQVYGNTIYF. The DNA for the CDR3 is TGCGCCAGCAGCCAAGGGCAGGTGTACGGAAACACCATATATTTT.

This sequence joins TRBV5-1 and TRBJ2-5; a possible D gene is TRBD2 (6 bases). The CDR3 has 14 amino acids. V lost 0 bases to trimming and J lost 0 bases, with 6 bases between them. Germline lookup yields CDR1 SGHRS and CDR2 YFSETQ. The CDR3 loop is CASSLGLDQETQYF. Here the CDR3 DNA reads TGCGCCAGCAGCTTGGGACTAGACCAAGAGACCCAGTACTTC.

The chain combines TRBV5-4 with TRBJ1-1; possible D gene TRBD1, 6 bases. CDR1 and CDR2 from the germline V gene are SGHNT and YYREEE (reference sequence). The CDR3 is 16 residues long. The V and J ends lost 1 base and 1 base respectively, with 14 bases between them. The CDR3 is CASSLNRAGSNTEAFF. CDR3 sequence (DNA): TGTGCCAGCAGCTTGAACAGGGCCGGTTCGAACACTGAAGCTTTCTTT. The full variable domain, in which reference TRBV5-4 and TRBJ1-1 provide the parts outside the CDR3, is ETGVTQSPTHLIKTRGQQVTLRCSSQSGHNTVSWYQQALGQGPQFIFQYYREEENGRGNFPPRFSGLQFPNYSSELNVNALELDDSALYLCASSLNRAGSNTEAFFGQGTRLTVV.

The chain couples TRBV3-1 (or the pseudogene TRBV3-2) to TRBJ1-2, with TRBD1 matching over 8 bases. The junction had 9 bases not matched to a gene; V was cut back by 4 bases and J by 5 bases. The germline V gene encodes CDR1 LGHDT and CDR2 YNNKEL (reference sequence). The CDR3 totals 15 residues. For the CDR3, the DNA is TGTGCCAGCAGCCGTGGACAGGGCAGGGGGTATGGCTACACCTTC. Translating gives CASSRGQGRGYGYTF.

The V gene is TRBV9, the J gene TRBJ2-7; 7 nucleotides line up with TRBD1. The CDR3 totals 12 residues. CDR1 and CDR2 from the germline V gene are SGDLS and YYNGEE. Trimming took 5 bases from V and 6 from J; bases not matched to a gene: 5. The CDR3 DNA follows: TGTGCCAGCAGTGAGACAGGGCTCGAGCAGTACTTC. Residues: CASSETGLEQYF.

The rearrangement links TRBV28 to TRBJ2-7; TRBD1 matches at 8 bases. Per germline, CDR1 MDHEN and CDR2 SYDVKM. This CDR3 has 15 residues. V shed 2 bases, J shed 6 bases, and the junction held 9 bases outside the gene matches. The CDR3 region is CASSLRDRIISEQYF. DNA of the CDR3: TGTGCCAGCAGTTTAAGGGACAGGATAATCAGCGAGCAGTACTTC.

The V gene is TRBV28, the J gene TRBJ1-5; D is perhaps TRBD1 (6 bases). Germline CDR1 reads MDHEN; CDR2 reads SYDVKM. With 6 bases removed from V and 4 bases from J, the gap between germline ends came to 13 bases. This CDR3 is 14 amino acids long. Here the CDR3 DNA reads TGTGCCAGCAGAGTCAGGGGAGTTAATCAGCCCCAGCATTTT. It is translated as CASRVRGVNQPQHF. Together with reference TRBV28 and TRBJ1-5, the CDR3 gives the full variable domain: DVKVTQSSRYLVKRTGEKVFLECVQDMDHENMFWYRQDPGLGLRLIYFSYDVKMKEKGDIPEGYSVSREKKERFSLILESASTNQTSMYLCASRVRGVNQPQHFGDGTRLSIL.

The chain has TRBV6-4 and TRBJ1-3, with a tentative D call TRBD1 (6 bases). The V end lost 2 bases, the J end lost 2 bases, and 22 bases lay between the germline ends. The CDR3 covers 19 residues. Germline V CDR1 and CDR2: MRHNA, SNTAGT. The DNA of the CDR3 is TGTGCCAGCAGTGACCCCCAGCCCTACAGGGTTGGGGCTGGAAACACCATATATTTT. This encodes CASSDPQPYRVGAGNTIYF.

V is TRBV19 and J is TRBJ1-6; a weak D match, TRBD1 (5 bases). There are 14 residues in the CDR3. Germline lookup yields CDR1 LNHDA and CDR2 SQIVND (reference sequence). V lost 4 bases, J lost 5 bases, and 9 bases lay in between. CDR3 bases: TGTGCCAGTAGTACGACAGTGAATAATTCACCCCTCCACTTT. Its protein is CASSTTVNNSPLHF.

This chain joins TRBV7-6 and TRBJ1-4, with D possibly TRBD1 on 6 matching bases. The CDR3 spans 14 residues. From germline, CDR1 is SGHVS and CDR2 FNYEAQ. The V end was cut by 5 bases, the J end by 7 bases, with 14 bases between. The CDR3 bases are TGTGCCAGCAGCACTACAGGGTTGGGTGAAAAACTGTTTTTT. The encoded protein is CASSTTGLGEKLFF. The entire variable domain, with the rest obtained from reference TRBV7-6 and TRBJ1-4, is as follows: GAGVSQSPRYKVTKRGQDVALRCDPISGHVSLYWYRQALGQGPEFLTYFNYEAQQDKSGLPNDRFSAERPEGSISTLTIQRTEQRDSAMYRCASSTTGLGEKLFFGSGTQLSVL.

The V call is TRBV2, the J call TRBJ2-5; D is unclear. Trimming stripped 3 bases from V and 3 bases from J, with 8 bases between. From germline, CDR1 is SNHLY and CDR2 FYNNEI. CDR3 length: 13 amino acids. In nucleotides, the CDR3 is TGTGCCAGCAGTGATAACACGAAAGAGACCCAGTACTTC. Amino acid sequence: CASSDNTKETQYF.